These T cell receptor beta chains were read from a single sample in a study of cytomegalovirus exposure and HLA in healthy donors. TCRdb's copy holds only in-frame clones and misses some; the assay was immunoSEQ multiplex PCR. Of roughly 330,000 clones listed, around 90% were seen once; the top ten hold 1% to 1.5%. Input material: PBMCs. The receptor source for this set is a woman in her twenties or thirties in good health and CMV-seropositive. CDR3s include the opening cysteine and the closing phenylalanine or tryptophan. The D gene is left open where the match is weak. Not every row has a clone size; where given, it reads once, few, many or a size class.

clone_size j_call v_call d_call cdr3_nt cdr3_aa
. TRBJ1-3 TRBV25-1 TRBD1 TGTGCCAGCAGTGCTCCGGGACAGGATACTGGAAACACCATATATTTT CASSAPGQDTGNTIYF
. TRBJ2-5 TRBV7-8 TRBD2 TGTGCCAGCATCACCTGGGGGTTGGGGGGGCAAGAGACCCAGTACTTC CASITWGLGGQETQYF
. TRBJ1-4 TRBV10-3 TRBD1 TGTGCCATCAGCCGGGACAGACCAACTAATGAAAAACTGTTTTTT CAISRDRPTNEKLFF
. TRBJ2-3 TRBV4-3 TRBD2 TGCGCCAGCAGCCCGACTAGCGGGCACCCAGATACGCAGTATTTT CASSPTSGHPDTQYF
. TRBJ2-1 TRBV5-1 . TGCGCCAGCAGCGTAGGGGGAGAATACAATGAGCAGTTCTTC CASSVGGEYNEQFF
. TRBJ2-2 TRBV9 . TGTGCCAGCAGCGTAGCGTCAGGGCCCGGGGAGCTGTTTTTT CASSVASGPGELFF
. TRBJ2-2 TRBV2 TRBD2 TGTGCCAGCAGTGAATGGGAGCGGGGGGGCGCGAACACCGGGGAGCTGTTTTTT CASSEWERGGANTGELFF
. TRBJ1-2 TRBV15 . TGTGCCACCAGCAGTCCCGGGCAAGGCCATGGCTACACCTTC CATSSPGQGHGYTF
. TRBJ2-7 TRBV4-3 TRBD1 TGCGCCAGCAGCCAGCAACCTCAGGGGGACTACGAGCAGTACTTC CASSQQPQGDYEQYF
. TRBJ1-1 TRBV2 . TGTGCCGAGCGGGAACGGGGGCGGAACACTGAAGCTTTCTTT CAERERGRNTEAFF
. TRBJ2-7 TRBV6-1 TRBD1 TGTGCCAGCAGTGTAAACTCCGGGACAGCAGCCTACGAGCAGTACTTC CASSVNSGTAAYEQYF
. TRBJ2-7 TRBV4-1 . TGCGCCAGCAGCCAAGAGGAAGTCCACTACGAGCAGTACTTC CASSQEEVHYEQYF
. TRBJ2-5 TRBV6-6 . TGTGCCAGCAAGGGGCGGGGACTCCAAGAGACCCAGTACTTC CASKGRGLQETQYF
. TRBJ2-7 TRBV7-3 . TGTGCCAGCAGCCGTGACGGGACACAAAAGTCGTACGAGCAGTACTTC CASSRDGTQKSYEQYF
. TRBJ2-2 TRBV6-1 TRBD1 TGTGCCAGCAGCCAAAGGACAGGGCCCGGGGAGCTGTTTTTT CASSQRTGPGELFF
. TRBJ2-7 TRBV5-6 . TGTGCCAGCAGCTCAATGGACAGCTACGAGCAGTACTTC CASSSMDSYEQYF
. TRBJ1-4 TRBV18 TRBD1 TGTGCCAGCTCACGGACAGGCATTAATGAAAAACTGTTTTTT CASSRTGINEKLFF
. TRBJ2-1 TRBV5-1 TRBD1 TGCGCCAGCAGCCCGGGACAGGGATCCTACAATGAGCAGTTCTTC CASSPGQGSYNEQFF
. TRBJ2-6 TRBV7-6 . TGTGCCAGCAGCTTAGACGGGGTACCTGGGGCCAACGTCCTGACTTTC CASSLDGVPGANVLTF
. TRBJ2-1 TRBV5-1 . TGCGCCAGCAGCTTACTGGTGGGGGCACACAATGAGCAGTTCTTC CASSLLVGAHNEQFF
. TRBJ1-1 TRBV7-7 . TGTGCCAGCAGCCGGGCCCGGATTAACACTGAAGCTTTCTTT CASSRARINTEAFF
. TRBJ1-2 TRBV7-9 TRBD1 TGTGCCAGCAGCTTAGTGAACAGGGGGATAATCGTGGGCTACACCTTC CASSLVNRGIIVGYTF
. TRBJ2-6 TRBV19 . TGTGCCAGTACGGTCTTCCCCTCTGGGGCCAACGTCCTGACTTTC CASTVFPSGANVLTF
. TRBJ2-3 TRBV27 TRBD2 TGTGCCAGCAGCTTTACTAGCGGGAGGGCCGCTAGCACAGATACGCAGTATTTT CASSFTSGRAASTDTQYF
few TRBJ2-1 TRBV9 TRBD2 TGTGCCAGCAGCGTAAAAGGACTAGCGGGATACAATGAGCAGTTCTTC CASSVKGLAGYNEQFF
. TRBJ1-5 TRBV23-1 . TGCGCCAGCAGTCAAGTTATAGGGCCCCCCGGCCACAGGGGCAATCAGCCCCAGCATTTT CASSQVIGPPGHRGNQPQHF
. TRBJ2-3 TRBV7-9 . TGTGCCAGCAGCCGGGGGGCCAGCGCAGATACGCAGTATTTT CASSRGASADTQYF
. TRBJ2-7 TRBV27 TRBD2 TGTGCCAGCAGTTTATTGTCTAGCGGGAGTGCTGTATACTTC CASSLLSSGSAVYF
. TRBJ2-7 TRBV7-9 TRBD1 TGTGCCAGCAGCTCCACGAGACAGGGGGCCGGATCCTACGAGCAGTACTTC CASSSTRQGAGSYEQYF
. TRBJ2-2 TRBV27 . TGTGCCAGCAGTTTATGGGTAGATACCGGGGAGCTGTTTTTT CASSLWVDTGELFF
. TRBJ1-5 TRBV2 . TGTGCCAGCAGTTTAACACAGGGATACAATCAGCCCCAGCATTTT CASSLTQGYNQPQHF
. TRBJ2-3 TRBV7-7 TRBD2 TGTGCCAGCAGCCTGACTAGCGCCGGCACAGATACGCAGTATTTT CASSLTSAGTDTQYF
. TRBJ1-1 TRBV9 . TGTGCCAGCAGCGTAGACACCCCCGGAGCAATGAACACTGAAGCTTTCTTT CASSVDTPGAMNTEAFF
. TRBJ2-2 TRBV7-9 TRBD2 TGTGCCAGCAGGGGAGCGGGGGCCTACACCGGGGAGCTGTTTTTT CASRGAGAYTGELFF
. TRBJ2-7 TRBV7-3 . TGTGCCAGCAGCTTAACAGGGGTAGGAAATTACGAGCAGTACTTC CASSLTGVGNYEQYF
. TRBJ2-2 TRBV30 TRBD2 TGTGCCTTCTATAGCGGGACTGGCGGGGAGCTGTTTTTT CAFYSGTGGELFF
once TRBJ2-3 TRBV28 . TGTGCCAGCAGTTTTAGTGATGCTAGCACAGATACGCAGTATTTT CASSFSDASTDTQYF
few TRBJ1-5 TRBV27 . TGTGCCAGCAGACTGACAGGTAATTTAGATCAGCCCCAGCATTTT CASRLTGNLDQPQHF
. TRBJ1-5 TRBV5-1 TRBD1 TGCGCCAGCAGCCTACAGGGGGAACACAATCAGCCCCAGCATTTT CASSLQGEHNQPQHF
. TRBJ1-4 TRBV6-5 TRBD1 TGTGCCAGCAGTTACACGGGACAGGGGGGTGAAAAACTGTTTTTT CASSYTGQGGEKLFF
. TRBJ1-4 TRBV28 . TGTGCCAGCAGTCCCCTCCCAACTAATGAAAAACTGTTTTTT CASSPLPTNEKLFF
. TRBJ2-7 TRBV27 . TGTGCCAGCAGTTTGTCGGGGAATAACTACGAGCAGTACTTC CASSLSGNNYEQYF
. TRBJ1-6 TRBV30 . TGTGCCTGGAGTCCGGACTTAAATTCACCCCTCCACTTT CAWSPDLNSPLHF
few TRBJ1-5 TRBV10-1 . TGCGCCAGCAGTGCGGATAGCAATCAGCCCCAGCATTTT CASSADSNQPQHF
few TRBJ1-1 TRBV4-2 . TGTGCCAGCAGCCAAGATCCGGACAGCCAACAACTAGCTTTCTTT CASSQDPDSQQLAFF
. TRBJ2-2 TRBV27 TRBD2 TGTGCCAGCAGTACCGGGACTACCAACACCGGGGAGCTGTTTTTT CASSTGTTNTGELFF
. TRBJ2-5 TRBV6-5 . TGTGCCAGCACCTCTTTACCCCAGGGGACCCAGTACTTC CASTSLPQGTQYF
once TRBJ1-1 TRBV25-1 . TGTGCCAGCAGTGAGGACAGTCGAGGGACTGAAGCTTTCTTT CASSEDSRGTEAFF
. TRBJ2-7 TRBV7-2 . TGTGCCAGCAGCTTAGGTCCGGGAGATTCTTACGAGCAGTACTTC CASSLGPGDSYEQYF
once TRBJ2-7 TRBV28 TRBD2 TGTGCCAGCAGACCCGGGACTAGCGGGGCGGGGGAGCAGTACTTC CASRPGTSGAGEQYF
. TRBJ2-2 TRBV19 TRBD2 TGTGCCAGTTGTCTGACTAGCGGGAACACCGGGGAGCTGTTTTTT CASCLTSGNTGELFF
. TRBJ2-7 TRBV10-1 . TGCGCCAGCATGAGGGGGGATGTTTCCTACGAGCAGTACTTC CASMRGDVSYEQYF
. TRBJ2-2 TRBV4-3 . TGCGCCAGCAGCCAAGAAATCGGGGAGCTGTTTTTT CASSQEIGELFF
. TRBJ1-2 TRBV28 TRBD1 TGTGCCAGCAGTCCCATCGGGACAGGGGGTGGCTACACCTTC CASSPIGTGGGYTF
. TRBJ2-3 TRBV28 TRBD1 TGTGCCAGCAGTTTAGGGCAGGGGGGCACAGATACGCAGTATTTT CASSLGQGGTDTQYF
. TRBJ1-4 TRBV28 . TGTGCCAGCAGCTTCCCACCGGACGGATTTAATGAAAAACTGTTTTTT CASSFPPDGFNEKLFF
once TRBJ2-4 TRBV7-2 . TGTGCCAGCAGCTTTTATTCCGGTCCTGAAAACATTCAGTACTTC CASSFYSGPENIQYF
many TRBJ2-1 TRBV7-6 . TGTGCCAGCAGTTTTACGGGACTTGATCAGTTCTTC CASSFTGLDQFF
. TRBJ2-3 TRBV7-2 . TGTGCCAGCAGCTTAGGAGGGCGCGGGGGCACAGATACGCAGTATTTT CASSLGGRGGTDTQYF
. TRBJ2-7 TRBV6-6 TRBD2 TGTGCCAGCAGTTACTTCTCGCGGGAGGGCTACGAGCAGTACTTC CASSYFSREGYEQYF